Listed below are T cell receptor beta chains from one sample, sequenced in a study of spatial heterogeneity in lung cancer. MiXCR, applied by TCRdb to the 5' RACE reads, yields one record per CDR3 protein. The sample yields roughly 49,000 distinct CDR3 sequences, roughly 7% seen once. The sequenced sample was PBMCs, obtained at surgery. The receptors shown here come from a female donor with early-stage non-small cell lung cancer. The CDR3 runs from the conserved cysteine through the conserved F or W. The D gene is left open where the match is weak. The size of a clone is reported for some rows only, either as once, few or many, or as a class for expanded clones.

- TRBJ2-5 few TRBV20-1 TGCAGCAGCGATGGGGGGGGCGTCTTTTCGGAGACCCAGTACTTC CSSDGGGVFSETQYF
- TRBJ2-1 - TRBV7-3 TGTGCCAGCAGCCCAAAGGGTAAGGATTGGGCACACAATGAGCAGTTCTTC CASSPKGKDWAHNEQFF
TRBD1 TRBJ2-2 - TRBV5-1 TGCGCCAGCATCCCGGACAGGGTGAACACCGGGGAGCTGTTTTTT CASIPDRVNTGELFF
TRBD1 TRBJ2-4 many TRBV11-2 TGTGCCAGCAGCTTAGTTGAGGGGGCGAACATTCAGTACTTC CASSLVEGANIQYF
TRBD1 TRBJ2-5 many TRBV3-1 TGTGCCAGCAGCCGCCAAGACAGGGGAGAGACCCAGTACTTC CASSRQDRGETQYF
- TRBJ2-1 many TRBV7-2 TGTGCCAGCAGCCCGCGACTGAGGGATGAGCAGTTCTTC CASSPRLRDEQFF
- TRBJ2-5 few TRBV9 TGTGCCAGCAGCGTAGAGGTCACAGAGACCCAGTACTTC CASSVEVTETQYF
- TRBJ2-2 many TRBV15 TGTGCCACCAGGGGACAACTGAACACCGGGGAGCTGTTTTTT CATRGQLNTGELFF
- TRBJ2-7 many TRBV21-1 TGTGCCAGCAGACAGGCCTCCGGGGACGAGCAGTACTTC CASRQASGDEQYF
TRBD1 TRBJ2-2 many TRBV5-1 TGCGCCAGCATGAGACAGGGGGCCACCGGGGAGCTGTTTTTT CASMRQGATGELFF